The rows below give T cell receptor beta chains drawn from one sample of a study of early stage breast cancer tumors. Profiled with immunoSEQ multiplex PCR; TCRdb holds only in-frame clones, not every one. The sample yields about 70,000 clones, about 85% seen once. The sample taken for sequencing was blood. The receptors come from a person aged 40 to 50 with breast cancer. Both conserved end residues are part of each CDR3. A D gene is named only where the DNA matches it firmly. Not all rows give a size; the values are once, few, many and, for expanded clones, a class.

J | size | D | V | length | CDR3 | DNA
TRBJ1-2 | - | - | TRBV27 | 12 | CASRGFDNGYTF | TGTGCCAGCAGGGGTTTTGATAATGGCTACACCTTC
TRBJ1-5 | once | TRBD1 | TRBV28 | 14 | CASTQGGGLQPQHF | TGTGCCAGCACCCAGGGGGGGGGTTTGCAGCCCCAGCATTTT
TRBJ1-5 | few | - | TRBV30 | 15 | CAWSTTSASKQPQHF | TGTGCCTGGAGTACGACTTCTGCTTCCAAGCAGCCCCAGCATTTT
TRBJ1-5 | - | - | TRBV7-8 | 14 | CASSLAQARQPQHF | TGTGCCAGCAGCTTAGCCCAGGCGAGGCAGCCCCAGCATTTT
TRBJ1-4 | - | - | TRBV2 | 14 | CASSESRVNEKLFF | TGTGCCAGCAGTGAATCCAGGGTCAATGAAAAACTGTTTTTT
TRBJ1-5 | - | TRBD1 | TRBV19 | 14 | CASSSQGAGQPQHF | TGTGCCAGTAGTAGCCAGGGGGCTGGACAGCCCCAGCATTTT
TRBJ1-2 | - | - | TRBV7-9 | 14 | CASSLGRTAYGYTF | TGTGCCAGCAGCTTAGGAAGGACAGCTTATGGCTACACCTTC
TRBJ1-3 | once | - | TRBV11-2 | 11 | CASSVGNTIYF | TGTGCCAGCAGCGTCGGAAACACCATATATTTT
TRBJ1-1 | - | - | TRBV5-1 | 14 | CASGPGRLNTEAFF | TGCGCCAGCGGCCCCGGTCGATTGAACACTGAAGCTTTCTTT
TRBJ1-4 | - | TRBD1 | TRBV30 | 13 | CAWSVQGGVKLFF | TGTGCCTGGAGTGTACAAGGGGGCGTAAAACTGTTTTTT
TRBJ1-5 | once | - | TRBV28 | 13 | CASSLIGNQPQHF | TGTGCCAGCAGTTTAATCGGGAATCAGCCCCAGCATTTT
TRBJ1-5 | few | - | TRBV28 | 12 | CASALGVRPQHF | TGTGCCAGTGCCCTGGGGGTCCGGCCCCAGCATTTT
TRBJ2-5 | - | - | TRBV18 | 15 | CASSPGGRGEETQYF | TGTGCCAGCTCACCTGGAGGTCGGGGCGAAGAGACCCAGTACTTC
TRBJ2-2 | - | TRBD2 | TRBV7-8 | 16 | CASSFGAGGGTGELFF | TGTGCCAGCAGCTTCGGGGCGGGAGGAGGCACCGGGGAGCTGTTTTTT
TRBJ2-7 | - | - | TRBV6-5 | 15 | CASSYSGLSSYEQYF | TGTGCCAGCAGTTACTCTGGCTTGAGCTCCTACGAGCAGTACTTC
TRBJ1-1 | - | TRBD1 | TRBV7-8 | 17 | CASSLGDRGRTNTEAFF | TGTGCCAGCAGCTTAGGAGACAGGGGGCGAACGAACACTGAAGCTTTCTTT
TRBJ2-7 | - | - | TRBV18 | 14 | CASSADSGRYEQYF | TGTGCCAGCTCAGCGGACAGTGGGCGCTACGAGCAGTACTTC
TRBJ1-1 | - | - | TRBV5-6 | 13 | CASSWGGNPEAFF | TGTGCCAGCAGCTGGGGGGGAAACCCTGAAGCTTTCTTT